The 7 T cell receptor beta chains listed next were all sequenced from one sample in a study of shared clonotypes between healthy human individuals. The data were produced by immunoSEQ multiplex PCR, yet TCRdb's version contains in-frame clones alone and is incomplete. The data show more than 2 million clones, roughly 96% seen once. Sequencing was carried out using naive CD4+ T cells sorted from blood. The subset denotes: CD45RA+ positively selected. These receptors were collected from a man between 18 and 29 years old in good health.

The chain carries TRBV5-6 and TRBJ2-7; 7 bases are a match to TRBD1. The CDR3 totals 16 residues. Germline CDR1 SGHDT, CDR2 YYEEEE. Losses at the gene ends were 0 bases for V and 3 bases for J; bases not matched to a gene: 9. CDR3 DNA sequence: TGTGCCAGCAGCTTGGGCACAGGGGTGGGTCACTACGAGCAGTACTTC. It codes for CASSLGTGVGHYEQYF.

This chain connects TRBV5-1 to TRBJ2-5; D remains unclear. The CDR3 runs to 15 residues. The V gene lost 4 bases and the J gene lost 4 bases, with 17 bases spanning the gap. CDR1 is SGHRS and CDR2 is YFSETQ in the germline V gene. CDR3 loop: CASSPAGFLGETQYF. The CDR3 DNA follows: TGCGCCAGCAGCCCGGCCGGGTTCCTTGGAGAGACCCAGTACTTC. The whole variable domain, remainder taken from reference TRBV5-1 and TRBJ2-5, is KAGVTQTPRYLIKTRGQQVTLSCSPISGHRSVSWYQQTPGQGLQFLFEYFSETQRNKGNFPGRFSGRQFSNSRSEMNVSTLELGDSALYLCASSPAGFLGETQYFGPGTRLLVL.

This clone was detected only once. This sample also contains other DNA sequences that code for the same CDR3. The chain combines TRBV5-4 with TRBJ2-3; no definite D call. This CDR3 has 15 amino acids. CDR1 SGHNT and CDR2 YYREEE come from the germline V gene (reference sequence). Trimming removed 0 bases from V and 0 bases from J, with 8 bases in between. The CDR3 DNA reads TGTGCCAGCAGCTTGGACGGAACCAGCACAGATACGCAGTATTTT. Translating gives CASSLDGTSTDTQYF.

CDR3 in amino acids: CASSLVQGNTGELFF. The DNA for the CDR3 is TGTGCCAGCAGCTTAGTTCAAGGCAACACCGGGGAGCTGTTTTTT. V and J are TRBV7-2 and TRBJ2-2; D is ambiguous. The CDR3 consists of 15 residues. CDR1 and CDR2 from the germline V gene are SGHTA and FQGNSA. The V end was cut by 1 base, the J end by 2 bases, with 8 bases between.

The V and J genes are TRBV2 and TRBJ2-5, with D hard to call. This CDR3 is built from 14 residues. V gave up 9 bases and J gave up 5 bases, with 19 bases separating them. Germline CDR1 and CDR2: SNHLY and FYNNEI. The CDR3 DNA reads TGTGCCAGTAACGTAGCTGAACTGGTGGAGACCCAGTACTTC. This sequence encodes CASNVAELVETQYF.

The gene calls are TRBV5-1 and TRBJ2-7, with D possibly TRBD1 on 5 matching bases. Germline V gene data show CDR1 as SGHRS and CDR2 as YFSETQ. CDR3 size: 15 residues. The V end lost 1 base, the J end lost 2 bases, and 13 bases lay between the germline ends. The DNA for the CDR3 is TGCGCCAGCAGCTTGAGGGGAACTTCGGCCTACGAGCAGTACTTC. Its protein product is CASSLRGTSAYEQYF. Full variable domain (remainder filled in from reference TRBV5-1 and TRBJ2-7): KAGVTQTPRYLIKTRGQQVTLSCSPISGHRSVSWYQQTPGQGLQFLFEYFSETQRNKGNFPGRFSGRQFSNSRSEMNVSTLELGDSALYLCASSLRGTSAYEQYFGPGTRLTVT.

J is TRBJ1-2 and V is TRBV6-5; D possibly corresponds to TRBD1 (5 bases). Germline CDR1 and CDR2: MNHEY and SVGAGI. The V gene lost 8 bases and the J gene lost 4 bases, with 20 bases spanning the gap. The CDR3 loop spans 15 amino acids. Here the CDR3 DNA reads TGTGCCAGCCGACGCGGGACTCCGACGGGCTATGGCTACACCTTC. Its translation is CASRRGTPTGYGYTF.